This TCR beta chain is from a study of CD8+ T cells in alopecia areata. Study in general: Treated patients' severity was scored by percentage of affected scalp area.

This clone was observed a handful of times. Its antigen is unidentified. Germline lookup yields CDR1 MGHRA and CDR2 YSYEKL. CDR3 length: 11 amino acids. With 0 bases removed from V and 13 bases from J, the gap between germline ends came to 7 bases. Treatment described: oral pan-JAK inhibitor, 5-10 mg twice daily. Lesional scalp tissue (obtained by punch biopsy) and peripheral blood were collected from alopecia areata patients. Reverse transcription of extracted RNA yielded cDNA, which provided the sequencing template. The assay was immunoSEQ multiplex PCR, and TCRdb's table has in-frame clones only and misses some. The sample shows 200,000 or so clones, 58% of them seen only once. Points from the study as a whole: There were many expanded lesional clones persisting in scalp and blood during tofacitinib.

This clonotype was sampled from a human donor with alopecia areata. The specimen was CD4+ T cells sorted from blood, collected at week 24, from a patient treated with tofacitinib. This chain uses TRBV4-1 with TRBJ2-1; either TRBD1 or TRBD2 may supply D (6 bases each). The CDR3 DNA reads as TGCGCCAGCAGCCAAGACGGGGGCCAGTTCTTC. This sequence encodes CASSQDGGQFF.